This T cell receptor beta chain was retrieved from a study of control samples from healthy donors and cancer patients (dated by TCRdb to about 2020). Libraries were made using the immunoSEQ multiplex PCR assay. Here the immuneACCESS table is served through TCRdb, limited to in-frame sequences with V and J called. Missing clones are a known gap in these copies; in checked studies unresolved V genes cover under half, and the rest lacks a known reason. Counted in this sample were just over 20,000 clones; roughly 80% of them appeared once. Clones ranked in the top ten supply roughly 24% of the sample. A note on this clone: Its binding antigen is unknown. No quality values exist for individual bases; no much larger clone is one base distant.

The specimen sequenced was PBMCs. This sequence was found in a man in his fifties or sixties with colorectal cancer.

The encoded CDR3 is CASSAGTGRLANYGYTF. DNA sequence: TGTGCCAGCTCAGCCGGGACAGGGCGTTTAGCTAACTATGGCTACACCTTC. The V gene is TRBV18 and the J gene is TRBJ1-2, with 9 middle bases fitting TRBD1. Trimmed from V: 5 bases; trimmed from J: 0 bases; junction bases lacking a gene match: 10. CDR1 is given as KGHSH and CDR2 as LQKENI, both from the germline V gene. The CDR3 numbers 17 residues from cysteine through phenylalanine. The entry retains the CDR3 DNA only, 51 bases that are in frame from base 1.